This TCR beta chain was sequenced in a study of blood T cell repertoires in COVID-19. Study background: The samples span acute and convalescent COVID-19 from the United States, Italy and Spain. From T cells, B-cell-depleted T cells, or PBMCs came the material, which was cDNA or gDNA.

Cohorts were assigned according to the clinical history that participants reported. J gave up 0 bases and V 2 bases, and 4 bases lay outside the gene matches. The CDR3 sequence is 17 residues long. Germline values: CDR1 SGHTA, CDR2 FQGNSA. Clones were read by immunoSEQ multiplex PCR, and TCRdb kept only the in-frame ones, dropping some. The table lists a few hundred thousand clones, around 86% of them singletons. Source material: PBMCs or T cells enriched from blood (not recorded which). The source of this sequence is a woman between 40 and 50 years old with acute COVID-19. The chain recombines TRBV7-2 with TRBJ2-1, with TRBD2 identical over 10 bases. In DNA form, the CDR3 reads TGTGCCAGCAGCTTATCCTCTAGCGGGAGCTCCTACAATGAGCAGTTCTTC. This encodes CASSLSSSGSSYNEQFF. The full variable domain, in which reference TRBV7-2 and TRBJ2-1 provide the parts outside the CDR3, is GAGVSQSPSNKVTEKGKDVELRCDPISGHTALYWYRQSLGQGLEFLIYFQGNSAPDKSGLPSDRFSAERTGGSVSTLTIQRTQQEDSAVYLCASSLSSSGSSYNEQFFGPGTRLTVL.